Shown below are 27 T cell receptor beta chains from a single sample sequenced in a study of Ad26.COV2.S vaccination and SARS-CoV-2 variants. The assay was immunoSEQ multiplex PCR, and TCRdb's table has in-frame clones only and misses some. This sample has over 400,000 clones; roughly 87% occur once, and the top ten carry just over 2.5%. The treatment is: 15 to 20 received Ad26.COV2.S at low or high dose, single or two shots; several received placebo; per-sample allocation not given. Sampling was performed 63 days after the first vaccine or placebo injection. The material was peripheral blood, obtained in a trial of Ad26.COV2.S vaccine versus placebo. These receptors all stem from a person aged 18-60 years who received the Ad26.COV2.S COVID-19 vaccine or a placebo.

The rearrangement uses TRBV6-6 and TRBJ2-3; D is perhaps TRBD1 (5 bases). Germline V CDR1 and CDR2: MNHNY, SVGAGI (reference sequence). V was trimmed by 6 bases and J by 0 bases, leaving 10 bases between them. CDR3 length: 14 residues. CDR3 bases: TGTGCCAGCAGACAGACAGCCAGCACAGATACGCAGTATTTT. This codes for CASRQTASTDTQYF.

The rearrangement uses TRBV15 and TRBJ1-1, with 7 positions matching TRBD1. V lost 6 bases, J lost 0 bases, and 7 bases stayed unmatched. The germline V gene encodes CDR1 LNHNV and CDR2 YYDKDF (reference sequence). The CDR3 runs 15 residues. The CDR3 nucleotides are TGTGCCACCAGACCGGGACAGCTAATGAACACTGAAGCTTTCTTT. This codes for CATRPGQLMNTEAFF.

V is TRBV6-2 or TRBV6-3 and J is TRBJ1-2, with D hard to call. The CDR3 has 11 amino acids. The germline gives CDR1 MNHEY, CDR2 SVGEGT. V was pared by 5 bases and J by 4 bases, with 5 bases between. As DNA, the CDR3 is TGTGCCAGCAGTGACGTCTATGGCTACACCTTC. Protein sequence: CASSDVYGYTF.

This clone was counted a few times. The genes are TRBV4-1 and TRBJ1-2; D gene unclear. Germline V lookup: CDR1 MGHRA, CDR2 YSYEKL. The CDR3 has 14 residues. Between the trimmed V and J ends, which lost 0 bases and 5 bases, there was a span of 10 bases. Here the CDR3 DNA reads TGCGCCAGCAGCCAAGATGTGCACATTTATGGCTACACCTTC. It specifies CASSQDVHIYGYTF.

This clone was seen a few times. The rearrangement uses TRBV19 and TRBJ1-1; D might be TRBD1 (6 bases). The CDR3 spans 17 residues. V lost 6 bases, J lost 1 base, and 21 bases lay in between. Per germline, CDR1 LNHDA and CDR2 SQIVND (reference sequence). Written as DNA, the CDR3 is TGTGCCAGTAGCTCCCGCCTAGGACAGCCTGAGAACACTGAAGCTTTCTTT. Protein sequence: CASSSRLGQPENTEAFF.

This clone occurred a few times. The rearrangement joins TRBV29-1 to TRBJ2-7; maybe TRBD1 (6 bases). Germline loops: CDR1 SQVTM, CDR2 ANQGSEA. This CDR3 has 14 residues. V lost 3 bases to trimming and J lost 0 bases, with 12 bases between them. CDR3 in amino acids: CSVEGDNVSYEQYF. The CDR3, as DNA: TGCAGCGTTGAGGGGGACAACGTCTCCTACGAGCAGTACTTC.

The gene calls are TRBV14 and TRBJ1-1; D gene ambiguous. CDR1 and CDR2 from the germline V gene are SGHDN and FVKESK. Between the trimmed V and J ends, which lost 1 base and 4 bases, there was a span of 4 bases. This CDR3 comprises 12 residues. The chain's CDR3 is CASSQGGTEAFF. The CDR3 coding sequence is TGTGCCAGCAGCCAAGGGGGCACTGAAGCTTTCTTT.

V gene TRBV4-3 combines with J gene TRBJ2-1; 9 nucleotides line up with TRBD2. Trimming took 6 bases from V and 4 from J; bases not matched to a gene: 4. The CDR3 is 14 residues long. CDR1 and CDR2 from the germline V gene are LGHNA and YSLEER. The DNA of the CDR3 is TGCGCCAGCAGAGCGGGAGGTGCGTACAATGAGCAGTTCTTC. Its translation is CASRAGGAYNEQFF.

This chain uses TRBV9 with TRBJ2-1, with 9 bases identical to TRBD2. Trimming took 2 bases from V and 8 from J; bases not matched to a gene: 11. Per the germline V gene, CDR1 is SGDLS and CDR2 is YYNGEE. The CDR3 has 16 amino acids. The CDR3 DNA reads as TGTGCCAGCAGCGTTGATGCCGGGACTAGCCTCCATGAGCAGTTCTTC. This gives the protein CASSVDAGTSLHEQFF.

The rearrangement links TRBV19 to TRBJ2-6; D gene uncertain. Per germline, CDR1 LNHDA and CDR2 SQIVND (reference sequence). V lost 7 bases and J 2 bases, leaving 15 bases between the germline ends. The CDR3 is 16 amino acids. CDR3 amino acids: CASTHVWGAGANVLTF. The CDR3 DNA reads as TGTGCCAGTACCCATGTGTGGGGTGCTGGGGCCAACGTCCTGACTTTC.

The V call is TRBV5-1, the J call TRBJ2-7; 9 positions match TRBD2. The CDR3 has 15 residues. V was pared by 0 bases and J by 4 bases, with 5 bases of the junction left unmatched. Germline loops: CDR1 SGHRS, CDR2 YFSETQ. The chain's CDR3 is CASSLGVAGVYEQYF. In DNA form, the CDR3 reads TGCGCCAGCAGCTTGGGGGTAGCGGGGGTGTACGAGCAGTACTTC.

The gene calls are TRBV18 and TRBJ2-7; 7 nucleotides line up with TRBD1. CDR3 length: 16 residues. J was trimmed by 3 bases and V by 6 bases; bases with no gene match: 14. The germline V gene has CDR1 KGHSH and CDR2 LQKENI. The DNA for the CDR3 is TGTGCCAGCTCCCGAGCCCCCACAGGGGATCTCTACGAGCAGTACTTC. It translates to CASSRAPTGDLYEQYF.

This clone was counted only a few times. The CDR3 DNA reads as TGTGCCAGCAGTTTGCATTCCGTCTCACCCCTCCACTTT. Its translation: CASSLHSVSPLHF. This rearrangement joins TRBV27 to TRBJ1-6; D is ambiguous. V was clipped by 3 bases and J by 10 bases, with 10 bases between them. This CDR3 has 13 residues. Germline V lookup: CDR1 MNHEY, CDR2 SMNVEV (reference sequence).

The sample holds one count of this clone. The chain is built from TRBV7-8 and TRBJ2-1, with D maybe TRBD2 (5 bases). V was trimmed by 5 bases and J by 0 bases, leaving 11 bases between them. Germline lookup yields CDR1 SGHVS and CDR2 FQNEAQ. The CDR3 consists of 15 residues. The CDR3 here is CASSRAVSSYNEQFF. In DNA, the CDR3 is TGTGCCAGCAGCCGAGCGGTTAGCTCCTACAATGAGCAGTTCTTC.

This clone came up many times. The chain links TRBV2 to TRBJ1-1, with a tentative D call TRBD1 (5 bases). Trimming cost V 6 bases and J 4 bases, with 15 bases left between them. In germline, CDR1 is SNHLY, CDR2 FYNNEI. The CDR3 has 14 amino acids. The CDR3 region has the DNA TGTGCCAGCAGGCGAGAGGTCCAGGGCACTGAAGCTTTCTTT. It encodes CASRREVQGTEAFF.

In DNA form, the CDR3 reads TGTGCCAGCAGCTTAAGGTCAGGGAACTATGGCTACACCTTC. Encoded protein: CASSLRSGNYGYTF. V and J are TRBV11-2 and TRBJ1-2; D may be TRBD1 (5 bases). Germline V CDR1 and CDR2: SGHAT, FQNNGV. V was shortened by 2 bases and J by 2 bases, with 9 bases between the two germline ends. The CDR3 length is 14 residues.

The chain recombines TRBV29-1 with TRBJ2-3; D might be TRBD1 or TRBD2, each matching 7 bases. Trimming cost V 4 bases and J 4 bases, with 12 bases left between them. Germline CDR1 and CDR2: SQVTM and ANQGSEA. The CDR3 consists of 13 residues. The DNA of the CDR3 is TGCAGCGTTGTATCAGGGGGGGCAGATACGCAGTATTTT. This encodes CSVVSGGADTQYF.

The rearrangement uses TRBV18 and TRBJ1-1; 7 bases are shared with TRBD1. Germline V CDR1 and CDR2: KGHSH, LQKENI. The CDR3 consists of 14 residues. The trim removed 4 bases at V and 4 bases at J, leaving 6 bases unmatched. The CDR3 loop reads CASSLDRVATEAFF. The CDR3 bases are TGTGCCAGCTCACTCGACAGGGTAGCCACTGAAGCTTTCTTT.

The V gene is TRBV19, the J gene TRBJ1-2; a possible D gene is TRBD1 (5 bases). V was trimmed by 6 bases and J by 8 bases, leaving 16 bases between them. CDR3 length equals 13 residues. CDR1 and CDR2 (germline): LNHDA, SQIVND (reference sequence). CDR3 sequence (DNA): TGTGCCAGTAGGCCAGGGTTCTTCTACGGCTACACCTTC. Translated: CASRPGFFYGYTF.

The chain couples TRBV5-6 to TRBJ2-5; 8 bases map to TRBD1. J lost 4 bases, V lost 3 bases, and 8 bases had no gene match. Germline CDR1 and CDR2: SGHDT and YYEEEE. The CDR3 consists of 15 residues. CDR3 sequence (DNA): TGTGCCAGCAGCTGGAGGACAGGGACGGGAGAGACCCAGTACTTC. It encodes CASSWRTGTGETQYF.

In DNA form, the CDR3 reads TGTGCCAGCAGCTTAGCGGCAGGTAGGGGAGACTATGGCTACACCTTC. Translation: CASSLAAGRGDYGYTF. The chain has TRBV7-9 and TRBJ1-2, with D possibly TRBD1 on 5 matching bases. The V gene's germline CDR1 is SEHNR and CDR2 FQNEAQ (reference sequence). The CDR3 consists of 16 residues. V dropped 0 bases and J dropped 3 bases, with 14 bases sitting between them.

In DNA form, the CDR3 reads TGCGCCAGCAGCAAGGGACGGGACAATTCACCCCTCCACTTT. This sequence encodes CASSKGRDNSPLHF. The chain links TRBV5-1 to TRBJ1-6; D is perhaps TRBD1 (5 bases). This CDR3 is built from 14 residues. Germline V CDR1 and CDR2: SGHRS, YFSETQ. Deletions cut 4 bases from V and 7 bases from J, with 12 bases between.

The CDR3 sequence: CASTPSPRETQYF. As DNA, the CDR3 is TGTGCCAGCACCCCGTCCCCGAGGGAGACCCAGTACTTC. The chain couples TRBV6-5 to TRBJ2-5; no reliable D call. The germline V gene encodes CDR1 MNHEY and CDR2 SVGAGI. Trimming took 7 bases from V and 5 from J, leaving 14 bases between them. The CDR3 runs 13 residues.

The rearrangement joins TRBV27 to TRBJ1-2; 8 nucleotides align to TRBD1. Germline lookup yields CDR1 MNHEY and CDR2 SMNVEV (reference sequence). After removal of 7 bases from V and 6 bases from J, the junction contained 7 bases not matched to a gene. This CDR3 region has 13 residues. In DNA form, the CDR3 reads TGTGCCAGCAAAAGGGTACAGGGGGATGGCTACACCTTC. Its translation: CASKRVQGDGYTF.

The chain couples TRBV7-3 to TRBJ2-2, with D maybe TRBD1 (5 bases). Germline V lookup: CDR1 SGHTA, CDR2 FQGTGA. V lost 1 base to trimming and J lost 0 bases, with 12 bases between them. The CDR3 consists of 17 residues. The CDR3 region is CASSLSFRTTNTGELFF. DNA of the CDR3: TGTGCCAGCAGCTTAAGTTTTAGGACAACGAACACCGGGGAGCTGTTTTTT.

This chain joins TRBV4-3 and TRBJ2-3; a weak D match, TRBD1 (5 bases). Germline V gene sequence: CDR1 LGHNA, CDR2 YSLEER. This CDR3 has 15 amino acids. V lost 3 bases and J 1 base, leaving 11 bases between the germline ends. Here the CDR3 reads CASSHGPRGTDTQYF. CDR3 nucleotide sequence: TGCGCCAGCAGCCATGGGCCCAGGGGCACAGATACGCAGTATTTT.

The gene calls are TRBV6-4 and TRBJ1-2, with D uncertain. V was shortened by 8 bases and J by 0 bases, with 10 bases between the two germline ends. The CDR3 is 13 residues long. CDR1 is MRHNA and CDR2 is SNTAGT in the germline V gene. The CDR3 reads CASPPSSNYGYTF. CDR3 bases: TGTGCCAGCCCCCCCTCTTCTAACTATGGCTACACCTTC.